This TCR beta chain stems from a study of blood T cell repertoires in COVID-19. Assignments of participants to cohorts depended upon their own reported clinical history. Germline loops: CDR1 SQVTM, CDR2 ANQGSEA. Trimming removed 6 bases from V and 5 bases from J; junction bases left unmatched: 10. The CDR3 extends over 15 amino acids. Data came from immunoSEQ multiplex PCR; TCRdb stores just in-frame clones and leaves some out. This repertoire shows roughly 400,000 clones, 88% found once; its top ten account for about 1.4%. This chain connects TRBV29-1 to TRBJ1-6; 7 bases match TRBD1. The source material was PBMCs or T cells enriched from blood (not recorded which). The TCR originated in a woman aged 18-29 years who had been exposed to COVID-19. The CDR3 is CSVKAAGGDNSPLHF. The CDR3 DNA is TGCAGCGTGAAAGCGGCAGGGGGTGATAATTCACCCCTCCACTTT.